The T cell receptor beta chain described here comes from a study of T cell clonotyping in hematopoietic cell transplantation. Overall study findings and caveats: No sorting was done, leaving CD4 and CD8 contributions mixed.

This clone was detected once. Its target is unknown. The germline gene is not matched at one end of the junction; a read error may be the cause. The sample contains more than one DNA sequence encoding this CDR3. Germline V gene data show CDR1 as SNHLY and CDR2 as FYNNEI. This CDR3 has 12 residues. Assay: immunoSEQ multiplex PCR; the TCRdb copy retains only in-frame clones and omits some. The data contain roughly 40,000 clones, roughly 94% of them seen just once; the ten biggest clones take up around 0.81%. The TCR was taken from a woman aged 45-65 years in good health. Some clones in this sample may be carry-over from other donors' samples. The sample comprised peripheral blood mononuclear cells. The chain links TRBV2 to TRBJ1-2, with D perhaps matching TRBD1 (5 bases). The CDR3 DNA is TGTGCCAGCAGCAAACAGGCTTATGGCTACACTTTC. Translation gives CASSKQAYGYTF.